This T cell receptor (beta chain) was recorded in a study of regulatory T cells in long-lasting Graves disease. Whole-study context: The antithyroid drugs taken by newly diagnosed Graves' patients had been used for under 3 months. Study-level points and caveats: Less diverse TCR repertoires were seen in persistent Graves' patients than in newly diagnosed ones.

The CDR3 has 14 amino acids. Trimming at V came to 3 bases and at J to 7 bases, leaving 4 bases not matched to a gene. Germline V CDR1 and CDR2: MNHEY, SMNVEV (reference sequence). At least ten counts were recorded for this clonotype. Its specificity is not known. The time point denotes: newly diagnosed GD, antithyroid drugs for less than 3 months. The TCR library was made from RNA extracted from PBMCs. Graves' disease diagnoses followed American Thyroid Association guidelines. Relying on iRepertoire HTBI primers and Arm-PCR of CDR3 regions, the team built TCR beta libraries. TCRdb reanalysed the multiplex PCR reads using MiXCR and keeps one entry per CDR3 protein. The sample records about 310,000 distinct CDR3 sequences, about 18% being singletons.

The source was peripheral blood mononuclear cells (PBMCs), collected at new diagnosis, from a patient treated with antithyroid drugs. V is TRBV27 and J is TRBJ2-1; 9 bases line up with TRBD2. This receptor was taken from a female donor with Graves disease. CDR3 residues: CASSFSSGINEQFF. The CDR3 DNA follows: TGTGCCAGCAGTTTCTCTAGCGGGATTAATGAGCAGTTCTTC.